The 18 T cell receptor beta chains in this list originate from one sample, sequenced in a study of blood T cells in healthy people across ages (dated by TCRdb to the mid-2010s). The protocol used for the library was 5' RACE. The sequencer listed for this sample is Illumina HiSeq 2500. A second PCR of about 7 to 12 cycles was run with a J-beta primer mix and a sample-barcoded 5' primer. Through fastp at Q25 and MiXCR, TCRdb rebuilt clones from the public reads, retaining in-frame beta chains. Entries are consolidated by CDR3 protein sequence, retaining the most common genes and DNA. Present in this sample are approximately 1.5 million distinct CDR3 sequences, about 42% of which were seen just once. The ten largest clonotypes hold just over 4% of the sample. Sequencing used blood. The receptors stem from a woman aged 18-29 years in good health.

This clonotype was counted between two and nine times. The V gene is TRBV5-1, the J gene TRBJ2-3, with 10 bases matching TRBD2. Per germline, CDR1 SGHRS and CDR2 YFSETQ. The V segment lost 0 bases and the J segment 1 base; nucleotides outside the gene matches: 5. The CDR3 has 17 residues. For the CDR3, the DNA is TGCGCCAGCAGCTTGGGATTGCTAGCGGGAGGCACAGATACGCAGTATTTT. It yields the protein CASSLGLLAGGTDTQYF.

V gene TRBV9 combines with J gene TRBJ1-2; perhaps TRBD1 as D (6 bases). Between the trimmed V and J ends, which lost 3 bases and 1 base, there was a span of 13 bases. The CDR3 is 15 amino acids. Germline CDR1 SGDLS, CDR2 YYNGEE. CDR3 in DNA: TGTGCCAGCAGCGAAGGGGGTTTCGGTAACTATGGCTACACCTTC. Residues: CASSEGGFGNYGYTF.

V gene TRBV28 combines with J gene TRBJ2-2; D uncertain. From germline, CDR1 is MDHEN and CDR2 SYDVKM. Trimming cost V 5 bases and J 5 bases, with 12 bases left between them. This CDR3 spans 14 amino acids. The CDR3 DNA reads TGTGCCAGCAGTACCTCAGAGATTACCGGGGAGCTGTTTTTT. As protein: CASSTSEITGELFF.

V and J are TRBV7-3 and TRBJ2-3; no clear D. Germline values: CDR1 SGHTA, CDR2 FQGTGA. V was clipped by 1 base and J by 2 bases, with 10 bases between them. The CDR3 runs to 15 residues. CDR3 amino acids: CASSLMQTLTDTQYF. The CDR3 bases are TGTGCCAGCAGCTTAATGCAGACCCTCACAGATACGCAGTATTTT.

This chain connects TRBV4-3 to TRBJ2-7; weak D call: TRBD1 (7 bases). V lost 3 bases and J lost 5, with 14 bases in between. CDR3 length: 14 amino acids. The germline V gene has CDR1 LGHNA and CDR2 YSLEER. CDR3 loop: CASSHDRDLHEQYF. The CDR3 coding sequence is TGCGCCAGCAGCCACGACAGGGACTTACACGAGCAGTACTTC.

This chain links TRBV7-9 with TRBJ1-3; D uncertain. The germline CDR1 and CDR2 sequences are SEHNR and FQNEAQ (reference sequence). Trimming stripped 0 bases from V and 1 base from J, with 16 bases between. The CDR3 extends over 18 amino acids. The CDR3: CASSLAGWVAESGNTIYF. CDR3 nucleotide sequence: TGTGCCAGCAGCTTAGCGGGTTGGGTGGCCGAGTCTGGAAACACCATATATTTT.

This clonotype was picked up one time. The V and J genes are TRBV7-9 and TRBJ1-5; D remains unclear. This CDR3 is 13 amino acids long. Germline CDR1 and CDR2: SEHNR and FQNEAQ (reference sequence). Trimming removed 5 bases at V and 7 bases at J, with 12 bases between. For the CDR3, the DNA is TGTGCCAGCAGCGTAGATGAGGGCCAGCCCCAGCATTTT. Its translation is CASSVDEGQPQHF.

This chain uses TRBV7-6 with TRBJ2-7; D call uncertain. The CDR3 has 13 amino acids. In germline, CDR1 is SGHVS, CDR2 FNYEAQ. Deletions cut 5 bases from V and 1 base from J, with 9 bases between. DNA for the CDR3: TGTGCCAGCAGCACCGCAGTATCCTACGAGCAGTACTTC. Protein: CASSTAVSYEQYF.

The chain carries TRBV27 and TRBJ2-5, with D hard to call. CDR1 MNHEY and CDR2 SMNVEV come from the germline V gene (reference sequence). The CDR3 extends over 13 amino acids. V was clipped by 4 bases and J by 2 bases, with 8 bases between them. The CDR3 region has the DNA TGTGCCAGCAGTTCCCGTCGTCAAGAGACCCAGTACTTC. It encodes CASSSRRQETQYF.

V gene TRBV27 combines with J gene TRBJ2-4; 7 bases agree with TRBD1. Gene TRBJ2-7 matches the end of the DNA better, so the J call may be wrong. The CDR3 has 16 residues. CDR1 and CDR2 (germline): MNHEY, SMNVEV (reference sequence). The CDR3 spells CASSPNRGRGSYEQYF. For the CDR3, the DNA is TGTGCCAGCAGTCCCAATCGGGGCAGGGGGTCCTACGAGCAGTACTTC.

This clonotype was counted between two and nine times. This chain connects TRBV7-8 to TRBJ1-4, with a tentative D call TRBD1 (5 bases). Looked up from germline, CDR1 is SGHVS and CDR2 is FQNEAQ. The CDR3 length is 16 residues. Trimming removed 2 bases at V and 0 bases at J, with 10 bases between. Here the CDR3 DNA reads TGTGCCAGCAGCTTATTAGGACAACCAACTAATGAAAAACTGTTTTTT. It specifies CASSLLGQPTNEKLFF.

V and J are TRBV7-6 and TRBJ2-7; D possibly uses TRBD1 or TRBD2 (5 bases each). V lost 4 bases and J 2 bases, leaving 12 bases between the germline ends. Germline assignment: CDR1 SGHVS and CDR2 FNYEAQ. The CDR3 extends over 14 amino acids. The CDR3 spells CASSSTPGPYEQYF. CDR3 nucleotides: TGTGCCAGCAGCTCCACGCCGGGACCCTACGAGCAGTACTTC.

As regards this clonotype: No conserved phenylalanine or tryptophan ends this CDR3, so it is likely a read error. The gene calls are TRBV29-1 and TRBJ2-5; D assignment may be TRBD1 or TRBD2 (5 bases each). CDR1 is SQVTM and CDR2 is ANQGSEA in the germline V gene. The CDR3 is 15 residues long. The V and J ends lost 1 base and 4 bases respectively, with 16 bases between them. CDR3 region: CSVEGRGEWGETQYL. The CDR3 nucleotides are TGCAGCGTTGAAGGAAGAGGGGAATGGGGAGAGACCCAGTACTTA.

The genes are TRBV14 and TRBJ1-1; D is undetermined. This CDR3 spans 13 amino acids. V was trimmed by 1 base and J by 10 bases, leaving 13 bases between them. Per germline, CDR1 SGHDN and CDR2 FVKESK. CDR3 region: CASSQASVGIAFF. As DNA, the CDR3 is TGTGCCAGCAGCCAAGCAAGCGTTGGTATAGCTTTCTTT.

The chain recombines TRBV6-5 with TRBJ2-1; D may be TRBD2 (6 bases). The CDR3 consists of 13 residues. CDR1 is MNHEY, CDR2 SVGAGI, per germline. The ends were cut back, 6 bases at V and 8 bases at J, with 14 bases in the middle. In nucleotides, the CDR3 is TGTGCCAGCAGAAGGTCTAGCGCCCATGAGCAGTTCTTC. This encodes CASRRSSAHEQFF.

This clonotype was seen a few times. The rearrangement uses TRBV10-2 and TRBJ2-1, with 7 positions matching TRBD2. The CDR3 has 14 residues. V lost 3 bases to trimming and J lost 7 bases; unmatched junction nucleotides: 6. From germline, CDR1 is WSHSY and CDR2 SAAADI. CDR3 sequence: CASSDGLGRNEQFF. The CDR3 coding sequence is TGCGCCAGCAGTGATGGGCTCGGGAGGAATGAGCAGTTCTTC.

This clonotype appeared a single time. DNA of the CDR3: TGTGCCAGCAGTCCTGTAGATCAGCCCCAGCATTTT. Amino acid sequence: CASSPVDQPQHF. The J gene is TRBJ1-5, the V gene TRBV28; no clear D gene. Between the trimmed V and J ends, which lost 5 bases and 5 bases, there was a span of 7 bases. Germline CDR1 MDHEN, CDR2 SYDVKM. The CDR3 is 12 amino acids.

There are a few counts of this clonotype. This chain's CDR3 is CASSYSKPSGGNSYEQYF. CDR3 bases: TGTGCCAGCAGTTACTCGAAGCCTAGCGGGGGGAACTCCTACGAGCAGTACTTC. The chain links TRBV6-5 to TRBJ2-7; 11 bases line up with TRBD2. Germline-derived CDR1 and CDR2 are MNHEY and SVGAGI. Trimming cost V 0 bases and J 0 bases; bases outside gene matches: 7. CDR3 length: 18 residues.